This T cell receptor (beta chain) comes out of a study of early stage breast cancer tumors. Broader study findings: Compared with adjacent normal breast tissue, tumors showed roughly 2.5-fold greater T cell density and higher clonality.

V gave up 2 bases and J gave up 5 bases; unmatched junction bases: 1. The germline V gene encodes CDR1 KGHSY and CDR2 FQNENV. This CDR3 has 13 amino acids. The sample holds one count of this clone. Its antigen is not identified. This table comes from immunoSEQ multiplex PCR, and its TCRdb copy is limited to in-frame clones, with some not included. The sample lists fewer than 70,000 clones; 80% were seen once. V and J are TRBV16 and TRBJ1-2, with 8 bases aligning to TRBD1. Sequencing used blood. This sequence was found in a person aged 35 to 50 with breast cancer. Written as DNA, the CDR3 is TGTGCCAGCAGCCAAAGACAGGGGTATGGCTACACCTTC. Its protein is CASSQRQGYGYTF.